This entry lists 18 T cell receptor beta chains sequenced from one sample in a study of T cell repertoires in urothelial bladder cancer. This table comes from immunoSEQ multiplex PCR, and its TCRdb copy is limited to in-frame clones, with some not included. The table shows more than 10,000 clones, with 66% occurring only once. Sequencing was carried out using tumor-infiltrating cells from bladder cancer. These receptors were obtained from a human donor with urothelial carcinoma.

V usage is TRBV19 and J usage is TRBJ1-2; no clear D. The CDR3 has 14 amino acids. Per germline, CDR1 LNHDA and CDR2 SQIVND (reference sequence). Trimming took 6 bases from V and 0 from J, leaving 11 bases between them. The CDR3 DNA sequence: TGTGCCAGTAGCCCCCAGTCAGCTAACTATGGCTACACCTTC. The encoded protein is CASSPQSANYGYTF.

A remark on this clone: The junction differs from germline at one of its ends, possibly a read error. Other DNA sequences in the sample encode the same CDR3. V gene TRBV6-5 combines with J gene TRBJ1-2, with 7 positions matching TRBD1. There are 13 residues in the CDR3. Germline V gene lookup returns CDR1 MNHEY and CDR2 SVGAGI. This CDR3 reads CASSSGTVYGYTF. The DNA of the CDR3 is TGCGCCAGCAGTTCCGGGACAGTCTATGGCTACACCTTC.

The chain joins TRBV19 to TRBJ2-5; 7 nucleotides align to TRBD2. V was clipped by 6 bases and J by 1 base; unmatched bases: 8. Germline V gives CDR1 LNHDA, CDR2 SQIVND (reference sequence). The length of the CDR3 is 15 residues. CDR3 sequence (DNA): TGTGCCAGTAGCAGGTTATGGGGGGGCCAAGAGACCCAGTACTTC. Translating it yields CASSRLWGGQETQYF.

The chain links TRBV25-1 to TRBJ1-1; D gene uncertain. V was shortened by 2 bases and J by 11 bases, with 9 bases between the two germline ends. CDR3 length: 11 amino acids. Germline assignment: CDR1 MGHDK and CDR2 SYGVNS. CDR3 DNA sequence: TGTGCCAGCAGTGAAAGGGAACGGGCTTTCTTT. Translation gives CASSERERAFF.

The V and J genes are TRBV6-6 and TRBJ1-4; 7 nucleotides match TRBD1. Germline V gene sequence: CDR1 MNHNY, CDR2 SVGAGI (reference sequence). Losses at the gene ends were 1 base for V and 7 bases for J; bases not matched to a gene: 3. The CDR3 runs to 14 residues. DNA for the CDR3: TGTGCCAGCAGTTACTACAGGGACAGTGAAAAACTGTTTTTT. Protein sequence: CASSYYRDSEKLFF.

V usage is TRBV6-5 and J usage is TRBJ1-6; TRBD1 agrees at 7 bases. With 6 bases clipped from V and 7 bases from J, the junction kept 9 bases outside the gene matches. The CDR3 is 15 amino acids. Per germline, CDR1 MNHEY and CDR2 SVGAGI. CDR3 DNA: TGTGCCAGCAGGGCGAATACAGGGGTGAATTCACCCCTCCACTTT. Translated, it gives CASRANTGVNSPLHF.

In this sample, this clone is large. The gene calls are TRBV10-2 and TRBJ2-5; tentative D call: TRBD1 (6 bases). Germline V lookup: CDR1 WSHSY, CDR2 SAAADI. This CDR3 spans 12 amino acids. V lost 3 bases to trimming and J lost 4 bases, with 6 bases between them. In DNA, the CDR3 is TGCGCCAGCAGTGAAGGGGGAGAGACCCAGTACTTC. Protein product: CASSEGGETQYF.

This clone came up a few times. The chain couples TRBV1 to TRBJ2-3; TRBD2 is the table's D call, not checked against the DNA. TRBV1 is a pseudogene locus. This CDR3 is 16 amino acids long. CDR3: CTSSQVAGATTDTQYF. The CDR3 nucleotides are TGCACCAGCAGCCAAGTTGCGGGGGCCACCACAGATACGCAGTATTTT.

The V call is TRBV4-2, the J call TRBJ2-3; no reliable D call. The ends were cut back, 5 bases at V and 3 bases at J, with 9 bases in the middle. CDR1 is LGHNA and CDR2 is YNFKEQ in the germline V gene. The CDR3 runs 13 residues. CDR3 nucleotide sequence: TGTGCCAGCAGCGAGGTGGGTACAGATACGCAGTATTTT. Its translation is CASSEVGTDTQYF.

J is TRBJ1-3 and V is TRBV7-2; D gene ambiguous. The CDR3 is made up of 15 amino acids. From germline, CDR1 is SGHTA and CDR2 FQGNSA. Trimming stripped 3 bases from V and 3 bases from J, with 12 bases between. The CDR3 loop is CASSFGSTDGNTIYF. The CDR3 DNA sequence: TGTGCCAGCAGCTTTGGATCGACGGATGGAAACACCATATATTTT.

CDR3 amino acids: CASSPAGGKETQYF. The CDR3 DNA reads TGTGCCAGCAGCCCCGCGGGGGGGAAAGAGACCCAGTACTTC. The rearrangement joins TRBV5-4 to TRBJ2-5; 9 nucleotides match TRBD2. Germline CDR1 and CDR2: SGHNT and YYREEE (reference sequence). This CDR3 contains 14 residues. Unmatched junction bases numbered 4, after V lost 4 bases and J lost 3 bases.

The chain carries TRBV15 and TRBJ2-5; D may be TRBD1 or TRBD2 (5 bases each). CDR1 is LNHNV, CDR2 YYDKDF, per germline (reference sequence). The CDR3 is made up of 15 amino acids. The V gene lost 3 bases and the J gene lost 6 bases, with 17 bases spanning the gap. CDR3 bases: TGTGCCACCAGCAGTGACGGGGCGCTTGGACAGACCCAGTACTTC. Translating gives CATSSDGALGQTQYF.

The chain links TRBV11-3 to TRBJ2-3; 9 bases are a match to TRBD2. The CDR3 length is 13 residues. The J segment lost 4 bases and the V segment lost 8 bases, leaving 4 bases of the junction unmatched. CDR1 and CDR2 (germline): SGHNT, YENEEA. The CDR3 loop reads CASRGLAADTQYF. CDR3 in DNA: TGTGCCAGCCGGGGACTAGCAGCAGATACGCAGTATTTT.

The chain carries TRBV25-1 and TRBJ2-1; TRBD2 agrees at 14 bases. Unmatched junction bases numbered 8, after V lost 0 bases and J lost 13 bases. The CDR3 runs to 16 residues. CDR1 and CDR2 from the germline V gene are MGHDK and SYGVNS. CDR3 loop: CASSEYGAGLAGAQFF. CDR3 DNA sequence: TGTGCCAGCAGTGAATACGGGGCGGGACTAGCGGGGGCCCAGTTCTTC.

The CDR3 nucleotides are TGTGCCAGCAGCTTGGATCCACAGGCGAACACTGAAGCTTTCTTT. It is translated as CASSLDPQANTEAFF. The V call is TRBV5-4, the J call TRBJ1-1, with a tentative D call TRBD1 (5 bases). The germline V gene encodes CDR1 SGHNT and CDR2 YYREEE (reference sequence). This CDR3 is built from 15 residues. The V and J ends lost 0 bases and 1 base respectively, with 10 bases between them.

The CDR3 reads CASSFGTSGQQETQYF. As DNA, the CDR3 is TGTGCCAGCAGCTTTGGGACTAGCGGGCAGCAAGAGACCCAGTACTTC. The chain uses TRBV7-7 and TRBJ2-5, with 12 bases that match TRBD2. Per germline, CDR1 SSHAT and CDR2 FNYEAQ (reference sequence). The CDR3 is made up of 16 amino acids. V gave up 3 bases and J gave up 2 bases; unmatched junction bases: 4.

This chain connects TRBV6-5 to TRBJ1-1; TRBD1 matches 8 bases. This CDR3 is built from 15 residues. V shed 6 bases and J 1 base; nucleotides not matched to a gene: 7. Germline lookup yields CDR1 MNHEY and CDR2 SVGAGI. CDR3 in amino acids: CASSATGAGNTEAFF. The CDR3 region has the DNA TGTGCCAGCAGCGCGACAGGGGCTGGGAACACTGAAGCTTTCTTT.

The table lists this clone with a count of one. This chain links TRBV19 with TRBJ2-3; 11 bases agree with TRBD1. V gave up 4 bases and J gave up 3 bases; unmatched junction bases: 6. Germline CDR1 and CDR2: LNHDA and SQIVND (reference sequence). The CDR3 extends over 16 amino acids. The CDR3 bases are TGTGCCAGTAGTAGGACAGGGGGCAAGAGGACAGATACGCAGTATTTT. It translates to CASSRTGGKRTDTQYF.